This T cell receptor (beta chain) was recovered during a study of a mutant IDH1 vaccine in newly diagnosed glioma (dated by TCRdb to the early 2020s). General notes on the study: Patients were given eight vaccinations, in weeks 1, 3, 5, 7, 11, 15, 19 and 23, which matched visits V03 through V10. Of the roughly 33 treated patients, 62.5% were male and about 40% were female, and a mean age of approximately 40 years was recorded. Prior to enrollment, patients had been given standard therapy consisting of radiotherapy alone, temozolomide alone, or radiochemotherapy with temozolomide, with the combination given to most patients. In the chemotherapy-containing groups, vaccination started alongside temozolomide cycles, whereas in patients who had radiotherapy alone it started 4-6 weeks after radiotherapy. Longitudinal TCRB deep sequencing was performed for roughly 24 treated patients wherever samples were available for exploratory analyses. Peripheral blood samples were drawn at six visits, namely V03 (baseline), V05, V07, V10, V12 and V13. General study outcomes and caveats: The authors noted that analyses of patient blood samples could not be reproduced because of sample limitations. Pseudoprogression seemed to be unrelated to changes in the top peripheral T cell clonotypes found by TCRB sequencing. Vaccine-induced immune responses across multiple MHC alleles were detected in around 92% of patients. PBMC samples for TCRB deep sequencing were selected based on availability.

The time point label, read with the paper, signifies: week 5, during vaccination. Each vaccine dose was 300 ug of a 20-mer mutant IDH1 peptide in Montanide, given subcutaneously with topical imiquimod. The donors had newly diagnosed IDH1-mutant astrocytomas of WHO grade 3 or 4 that showed loss of nuclear ATRX. The samples were drawn from NOA16, a multicentre, single-arm, open-label phase I trial in Germany that tested a mutant IDH1 peptide vaccine in humans for the first time. Genomic DNA for TCRB sequencing was extracted from EDTA blood using the DNeasy Blood and Tissue Kit. Concerning this clone: What this receptor recognizes is not known. Base-call qualities are not available, and no considerably larger clone is one nucleotide away.

The library was prepared using the immunoSEQ multiplex PCR assay. Rearranged TCR beta chain sequences were amplified with the hsTCRB Kit following the manufacturer's protocol. Sequencing of TCRB libraries was carried out on an Illumina MiSeq. The authors' analysis ran thus. The proprietary platform of the kit vendor was used for demultiplexing, trimming and gene mapping. TCRdb took this table from immuneACCESS and kept in-frame rearrangements with V and J called. Such tables lack part of the clones; where checked against another copy, unresolved V genes explain under half of the gap, and the rest is unexplained. The D gene and trimming were derived from the DNA, and the V and J assignments and clone size from that table. The sample table lists approximately 25,000 clones, 75% to 80% of them with a count of one. The ten largest clones add up to roughly 10% of the sample. From the germline V gene (reference sequence), CDR1 is SGHNT and CDR2 is YYREEE. Taken from cysteine to phenylalanine, the CDR3 has 14 residues. Just the 42-base CDR3 DNA is kept, in frame starting at base 1. V is shortened by 3 bases, J by 2 bases, and the region joining them spans 10 bases.

The rearranged segments are TRBV5-4 and TRBJ2-3, with an unclear D gene assignment. The sequences come from PBMCs, collected from a glioma patient whose treatment included an IDH1 peptide vaccine. The source is a man aged 40-49 years with glioma. The bases read TGTGCCAGCAGCTCCCAAATCTTCACAGATACGCAGTATTTT. Protein translation: CASSSQIFTDTQYF.